This TCR beta chain emerged from a study of blood T cell repertoires in COVID-19. Study details: There were acute and convalescent COVID-19 samples, and they came from the United States, Italy and Spain. The cDNA or gDNA used as material had been derived from T cells, B-cell-depleted T cells, or PBMCs.

In the source study's methods: Reference gene primer amplification yielded estimated nucleated cell counts. Only in-frame clones appear in the TCRdb table, and some are missing; sequencing was by immunoSEQ multiplex PCR. V and J calls and clone size are those listed in that table; D and trimming were worked out from the DNA. This sample has roughly 290,000 clones; around 87% occur once, and the top ten carry about 1.9%. CDR1 is SGDLS, CDR2 YYNGEE, per germline. This CDR3 contains 14 residues. Trimming removed 0 bases from V and 3 bases from J, with 7 bases in between. The rearrangement uses TRBV9 and TRBJ2-1; TRBD1 might be the D (6 bases). The source is a woman in her 30s who had recovered from COVID-19. Input material: peripheral blood. CDR3 in amino acids: CASSVAGDYNEQFF. Here the CDR3 DNA reads TGTGCCAGCAGCGTAGCAGGGGACTACAATGAGCAGTTCTTC. Full variable domain (outside the CDR3, taken from reference TRBV9 and TRBJ2-1): DSGVTQTPKHLITATGQRVTLRCSPRSGDLSVYWYQQSLDQGLQFLIQYYNGEERAKGNILERFSAQQFPDLHSELNLSSLELGDSALYFCASSVAGDYNEQFFGPGTRLTVL.